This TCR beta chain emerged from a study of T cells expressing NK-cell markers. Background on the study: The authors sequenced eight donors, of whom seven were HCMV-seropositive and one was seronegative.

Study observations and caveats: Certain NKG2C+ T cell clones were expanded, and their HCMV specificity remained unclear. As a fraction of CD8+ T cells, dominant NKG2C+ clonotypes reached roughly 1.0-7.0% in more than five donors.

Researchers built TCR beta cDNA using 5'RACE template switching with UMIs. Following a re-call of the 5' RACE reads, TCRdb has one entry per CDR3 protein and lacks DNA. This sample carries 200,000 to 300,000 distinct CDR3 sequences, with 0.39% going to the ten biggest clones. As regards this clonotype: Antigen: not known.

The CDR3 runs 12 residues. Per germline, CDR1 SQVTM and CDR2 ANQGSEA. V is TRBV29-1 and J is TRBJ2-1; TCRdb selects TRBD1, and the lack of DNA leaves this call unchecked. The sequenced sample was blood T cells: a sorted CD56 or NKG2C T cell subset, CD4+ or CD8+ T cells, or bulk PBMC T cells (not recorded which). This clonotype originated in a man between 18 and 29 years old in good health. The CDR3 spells CSGGQGVREQFF.